The rows below give T cell receptor beta chains drawn from one sample of a study of blood T cells in healthy people across ages. From the 5' RACE reads, TCRdb called clonotypes with MiXCR, one entry per CDR3 protein. The sample comprises more than 650,000 distinct CDR3 sequences, over 20% of which are singletons, and 20% to 25% rests with the top ten. The sequenced material came from blood. The source is a man aged 70-80 years in good health. Both conserved end residues are part of each CDR3. The D gene is left open where the match is weak. Only part of the rows carry a size: once, few, many, or a class if the clone is expanded.

V gene,clone size,D gene,J gene,CDR3 DNA,CDR3 protein
TRBV3-1,few,TRBD2,TRBJ2-4,TGTGCCAGCAGCCAAGGAGGGAGGGGCAAAAACATTCAGTACTTC,CASSQGGRGKNIQYF
TRBV3-1,.,TRBD1,TRBJ1-2,TGTGCCAGCAGCCATCTAACAGGGGGGCTTAACTATGGCTACACCTTC,CASSHLTGGLNYGYTF
TRBV2,.,.,TRBJ2-4,TGTGCCAGCAGCGCCTCACTAGCTGGGTTGGCCAAAAACATTCAGTACTTC,CASSASLAGLAKNIQYF
TRBV5-6,.,.,TRBJ1-2,TGTTCCAGCAGCTCGATTTATGGGATCGGGTATGGCTACACCTTC,CSSSSIYGIGYGYTF
TRBV5-1,.,.,TRBJ1-1,TGCGCCAGCAGTCACGTCGTCGGGGGCAGGTCTGAAGCTTTCTTT,CASSHVVGGRSEAFF
TRBV2,many,.,TRBJ2-5,TGTGCCAGCAGTCTGCGGGCCCAAGAGACCCAGTACTTC,CASSLRAQETQYF
TRBV28,.,.,TRBJ2-5,TGTGCCAGCAGTTTAAGTATATCGGGGTACCAAGAGACCCAGTACTTC,CASSLSISGYQETQYF
TRBV5-8,.,.,TRBJ2-3,TGTGCCAGCAGCTTGGAAACAGACCGCACAGATACGCAGTATTTT,CASSLETDRTDTQYF
TRBV29-1,.,.,TRBJ2-5,TGCAGCGTGCGACCGGGATTAGGGGGAGAGACCCAGTACTTC,CSVRPGLGGETQYF
TRBV28,few,.,TRBJ2-2,TGTGCCAGCAGTTTAGTTCGGAGGACCGGGGAGCTGTTTTTT,CASSLVRRTGELFF
TRBV20-1,.,.,TRBJ2-3,TGCAGTGCTAGAGATTTTGCGATTTCCACAGATACGCAGTATTTT,CSARDFAISTDTQYF
TRBV7-6,few,.,TRBJ2-5,TGTGCCAGCAGCCCATCGACAGTCCAAGAGACCCAGTACTTC,CASSPSTVQETQYF
TRBV25-1,.,.,TRBJ1-1,TGTGCCAGCAGTGAGCGGGTGGGGGGTACTGAAGCTTTCTTT,CASSERVGGTEAFF
TRBV21-1,.,.,TRBJ1-2,TGTGCCAGCAGCAAAGAGGGCAGTGCAGGAACCTACTATGGCTACACCTTC,CASSKEGSAGTYYGYTF
TRBV3-1,.,TRBD1,TRBJ1-2,TGTGCCAGCAGCGAAAGGGGGCCTCCCTATGGCTACACCTTC,CASSERGPPYGYTF
TRBV19,.,TRBD1,TRBJ2-1,TGTGCCAGTAGTGGGTGGGACAGTTCCTCCTACAATGAGCAGTTCTTC,CASSGWDSSSYNEQFF
TRBV20-1,.,TRBD2,TRBJ2-3,TGCAGTGCGGTCGATCTAGCGGCGCGTTTGAACACAGATACGCAGTATTTT,CSAVDLAARLNTDTQYF
TRBV12-3/TRBV12-4,.,TRBD2,TRBJ2-1,TGTGCCAGCAGTTTAGGCGGGGGGATTGGGCAGTTCTTC,CASSLGGGIGQFF
TRBV20-1,.,TRBD1,TRBJ1-6,TGCAGTGCTAGATCATCAGGGGGGCATTCACCCCTCCACTTT,CSARSSGGHSPLHF
TRBV5-1,few,.,TRBJ2-1,TGCGCCAGCAGCTTGGGCCAACGTTACAATGAGCAGTTCTTC,CASSLGQRYNEQFF
TRBV14,.,.,TRBJ1-1,TGTGCCAGCAGCTTCGAATGGGGTACTGAAGCTTTCTTT,CASSFEWGTEAFF
TRBV7-2,.,.,TRBJ1-2,TGTGCCAGCAGCTTGTCCAACGTGGGCGGCTACACCTTC,CASSLSNVGGYTF
TRBV16,.,.,TRBJ1-1,TGTGCCAGCAGCCAATTGGACGGTGGTAGCACTGAAGCTTTCTTT,CASSQLDGGSTEAFF
TRBV4-2,.,.,TRBJ2-5,TGTGCCAGCAGCCAAGATTTCCTAGCCCACGAGACCCAGTACTTC,CASSQDFLAHETQYF
TRBV6-2/TRBV6-3,.,.,TRBJ2-5,TGTGCCAGCAGTTACTGGACCATGCCGACCCAGTACTTC,CASSYWTMPTQYF
TRBV12-3/TRBV12-4,.,.,TRBJ2-6,TGTGCCAGCAGTCCCTTTCCAGGGGCCAACGTCCTGACTTTC,CASSPFPGANVLTF
TRBV18,few,TRBD1,TRBJ2-3,TGTGCCAGCTCACCAGGAACAGGGGCCCCAGATACGCAGTATTTT,CASSPGTGAPDTQYF
TRBV5-1,few,TRBD1,TRBJ2-5,TGCGCCAGCAGCTCCTCCACAGGGGCAGAGACCCAGTACTTC,CASSSSTGAETQYF
TRBV28,.,.,TRBJ1-1,TGTGCCAGCAGTCCCCCGGGGCTTAGGAACACTGAAGCTTTCTTT,CASSPPGLRNTEAFF